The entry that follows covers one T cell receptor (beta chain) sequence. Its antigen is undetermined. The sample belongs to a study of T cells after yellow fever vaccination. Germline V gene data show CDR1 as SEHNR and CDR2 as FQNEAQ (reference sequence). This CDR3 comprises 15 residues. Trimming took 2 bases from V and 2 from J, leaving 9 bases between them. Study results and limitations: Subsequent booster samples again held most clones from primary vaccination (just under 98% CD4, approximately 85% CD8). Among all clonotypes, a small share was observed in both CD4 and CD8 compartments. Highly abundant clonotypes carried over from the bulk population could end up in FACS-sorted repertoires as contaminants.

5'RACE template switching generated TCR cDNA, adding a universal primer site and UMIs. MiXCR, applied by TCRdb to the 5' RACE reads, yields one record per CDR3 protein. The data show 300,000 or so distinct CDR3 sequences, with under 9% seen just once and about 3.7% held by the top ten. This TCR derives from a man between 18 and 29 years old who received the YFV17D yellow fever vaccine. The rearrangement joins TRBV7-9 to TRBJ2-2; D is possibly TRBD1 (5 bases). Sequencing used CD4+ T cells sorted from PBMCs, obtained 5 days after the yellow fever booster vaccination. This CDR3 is CASSLWGGNTGELFF. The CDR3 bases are TGTGCCAGCAGCTTATGGGGCGGAAACACCGGGGAGCTGTTTTTT.